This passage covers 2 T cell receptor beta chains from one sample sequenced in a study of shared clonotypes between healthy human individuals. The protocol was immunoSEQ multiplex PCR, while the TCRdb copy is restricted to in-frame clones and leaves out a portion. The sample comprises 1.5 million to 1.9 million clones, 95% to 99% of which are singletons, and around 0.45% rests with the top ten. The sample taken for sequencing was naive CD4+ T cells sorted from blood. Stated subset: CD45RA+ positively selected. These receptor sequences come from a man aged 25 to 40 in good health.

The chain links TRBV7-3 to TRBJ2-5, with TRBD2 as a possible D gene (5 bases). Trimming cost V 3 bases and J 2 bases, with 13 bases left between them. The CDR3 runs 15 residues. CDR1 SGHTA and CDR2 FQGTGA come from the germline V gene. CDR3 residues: CASSLSRDRQETQYF. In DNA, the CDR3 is TGTGCCAGCAGCTTGTCCCGGGATCGGCAAGAGACCCAGTACTTC.

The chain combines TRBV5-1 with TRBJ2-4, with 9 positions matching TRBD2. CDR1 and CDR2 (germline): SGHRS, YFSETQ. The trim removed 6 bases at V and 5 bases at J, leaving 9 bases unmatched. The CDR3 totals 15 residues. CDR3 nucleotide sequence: TGCGCCAGCACAGACTTTAGCGGGAGCGAAAACATTCAGTACTTC. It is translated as CASTDFSGSENIQYF.